This T cell receptor beta chain comes out of a study of blood T cells in healthy people across ages. A second PCR of roughly 7 to 11 cycles used a sample-barcoded 5' primer and a J-beta primer mix. TCRdb analysed the 5' RACE reads with MiXCR anew, one entry per CDR3 protein. The sample lists some 1.6 million distinct CDR3 sequences, about 31% occurring once. There are 13 residues in the CDR3. Germline lookup yields CDR1 SGHTA and CDR2 FQGNSA. Trimming pared 3 bases from V and 3 bases from J, leaving 9 bases between. This clonotype has a count of ten or more. The clonotype originates from a woman aged 30 to 39 in good health. What was sequenced was blood. This sequence joins TRBV7-2 and TRBJ2-7, with D perhaps given as TRBD1 or TRBD2 (5 bases each). CDR3 residues: CASSLGPYYEQYF. The CDR3 DNA follows: TGTGCCAGCAGCTTGGGACCATACTACGAGCAGTACTTC.